One T cell receptor (beta chain) is described in this entry. What it binds is not known. These data are taken from a study of cytomegalovirus exposure and HLA in healthy donors. Regarding the study as a whole: An ancestry cluster, one associated with Asian ancestry, reportedly showed fewer N-insertions than the roughly 610-donor mean in a later analysis. A link between a missense DCLRE1C variant and TCR beta V- and J-gene trimming emerged from a later analysis. There was a cluster of highly shared sequence variants that was likely a sequencing artifact.

PCR used 60 Vbeta primers and 13 Jbeta primers. The assay was immunoSEQ multiplex PCR, and TCRdb's table has in-frame clones only and misses some. Among fewer than 200,000 clones listed, about 90% were seen once. This CDR3 contains 19 residues. J lost 1 base, V lost 5 bases, and 17 bases had no gene match. Looked up from germline, CDR1 is SGHVS and CDR2 is FNYEAQ. Sequenced sample: PBMCs. The receptor comes from a girl in the first two years of life in good health and CMV-seronegative. The gene calls are TRBV7-6 and TRBJ2-3; 8 positions match TRBD1. The chain's CDR3 is CASSLEPPQGQGRTDTQYF. CDR3 sequence (DNA): TGTGCCAGCAGCCTAGAGCCCCCCCAAGGACAGGGACGCACAGATACGCAGTATTTT.